These T cell receptor beta chains were read from a single sample in a study of OX40 agonist ivuxolimab in advanced cancers. The protocol was immunoSEQ multiplex PCR, while the TCRdb copy is restricted to in-frame clones and leaves out a portion. The top ten clones hold about 0.2% of a sample with about 84,000 clones, approximately 90% of them seen once. This sample comprised CD4+ or CD8+ T cells sorted from blood, obtained in a trial of the OX40 agonist ivuxolimab. These receptors all stem from an adult with an advanced solid tumor such as melanoma, head and neck, liver or kidney cancer. Each CDR3 is given with its conserved first and last residue. A D gene is named only where the DNA matches it firmly. Expanded clones are given a class, and other clones once, few, many or no size at all.

NA,TRBV14,TRBD2,TRBJ2-1,CASSQAPGLAIEQFF,TGTGCCAGCAGCCAAGCCCCGGGACTAGCTATTGAGCAGTTCTTC
once,TRBV18,TRBD1,TRBJ2-3,CASSRGQGSADTQYF,TGTGCCAGCTCACGGGGACAGGGCTCGGCAGATACGCAGTATTTT
NA,TRBV4-1,NA,TRBJ1-4,CASSPHQGTTNEKLFF,TGCGCCAGCAGCCCCCATCAGGGGACAACTAATGAAAAACTGTTTTTT
few,TRBV5-1,NA,TRBJ2-7,CASSLESGHEQYF,TGCGCCAGCAGCTTGGAGTCGGGCCACGAGCAGTACTTC
few,TRBV19,NA,TRBJ1-3,CASSMGQLEGNTIYF,TGTGCCAGTAGTATGGGCCAGCTGGAAGGAAACACCATATATTTT
NA,TRBV29-1,NA,TRBJ1-1,CSVVGGMGHTEAFF,TGCAGCGTCGTGGGGGGCATGGGGCACACTGAAGCTTTCTTT
NA,TRBV28,TRBD1,TRBJ1-3,CASSSGGTGNTIYF,TGTGCCAGCAGTTCAGGGGGCACTGGAAACACCATATATTTT
NA,TRBV2,NA,TRBJ2-2,CASSLRGHTGELFF,TGTGCCAGCAGTCTACGGGGGCACACCGGGGAGCTGTTTTTT
NA,TRBV18,NA,TRBJ2-7,CASSPPIRYEQYF,TGTGCCAGCTCACCACCGATAAGATACGAGCAGTACTTC
NA,TRBV7-9,NA,TRBJ2-3,CASSLEILGGRTDTQYF,TGTGCCAGCAGCTTAGAAATTTTGGGGGGGCGCACAGATACGCAGTATTTT
NA,TRBV10-3,TRBD1,TRBJ1-1,CAIGGQGMNTEAFF,TGTGCCATCGGAGGACAGGGGATGAACACTGAAGCTTTCTTT
NA,TRBV28,NA,TRBJ2-2,CASTRGKRAGELFF,TGTGCCAGCACCCGCGGTAAGCGTGCCGGGGAGCTGTTTTTT
once,TRBV18,NA,TRBJ1-4,CASSPTPAGRGATNEKLFF,TGTGCCAGCTCACCTACCCCCGCCGGCAGGGGAGCAACTAATGAAAAACTGTTTTTT
NA,TRBV27,NA,TRBJ2-7,CASSFGTSYEQYF,TGTGCCAGCAGTTTTGGCACTTCCTACGAGCAGTACTTC
NA,TRBV27,NA,TRBJ2-3,CASSRRSITDTQYF,TGTGCCAGCAGTAGACGGTCTATTACAGATACGCAGTATTTT
NA,TRBV5-1,NA,TRBJ2-7,CASSPDEGNYEQYF,TGCGCCAGCAGCCCAGATGAGGGAAACTACGAGCAGTACTTC
NA,TRBV6-6,NA,TRBJ1-5,CASRTGLSNQPQHF,TGTGCCAGCAGAACAGGGTTGTCAAATCAGCCCCAGCATTTT
few,TRBV19,NA,TRBJ2-5,CASSPTGARETQYF,TGTGCCAGTAGTCCCACGGGGGCCCGAGAGACCCAGTACTTC
NA,TRBV19,NA,TRBJ2-2,CASSISPPGGELFF,TGTGCCAGTAGTATTTCCCCCCCGGGCGGGGAGCTGTTTTTT
NA,TRBV25-1,TRBD1,TRBJ2-5,CASSDRTGGMWETQYF,TGTGCCAGCAGTGATCGGACAGGGGGTATGTGGGAGACCCAGTACTTC
NA,TRBV9,TRBD2,TRBJ2-2,CASSVGSSGRIGKNTGELFF,TGTGCCAGCAGCGTAGGTTCTAGCGGGAGGATCGGAAAGAACACCGGGGAGCTGTTTTTT
NA,TRBV13,TRBD1,TRBJ2-6,CASSFGDSGANVLTF,TGTGCCAGCAGCTTCGGGGACAGTGGGGCCAACGTCCTGACTTTC